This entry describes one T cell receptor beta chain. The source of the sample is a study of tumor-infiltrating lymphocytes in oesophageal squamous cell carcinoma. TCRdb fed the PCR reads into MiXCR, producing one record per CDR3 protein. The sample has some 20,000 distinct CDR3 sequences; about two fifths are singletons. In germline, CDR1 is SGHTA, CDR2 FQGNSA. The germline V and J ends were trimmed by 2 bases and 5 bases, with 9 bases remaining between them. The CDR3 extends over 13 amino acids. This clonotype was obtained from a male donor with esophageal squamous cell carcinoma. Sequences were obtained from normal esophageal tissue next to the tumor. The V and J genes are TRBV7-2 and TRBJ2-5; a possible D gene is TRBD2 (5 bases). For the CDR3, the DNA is TGTGCCAGCAGCTTAAACTGGGAGGAGACCCAGTACTTC. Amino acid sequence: CASSLNWEETQYF.